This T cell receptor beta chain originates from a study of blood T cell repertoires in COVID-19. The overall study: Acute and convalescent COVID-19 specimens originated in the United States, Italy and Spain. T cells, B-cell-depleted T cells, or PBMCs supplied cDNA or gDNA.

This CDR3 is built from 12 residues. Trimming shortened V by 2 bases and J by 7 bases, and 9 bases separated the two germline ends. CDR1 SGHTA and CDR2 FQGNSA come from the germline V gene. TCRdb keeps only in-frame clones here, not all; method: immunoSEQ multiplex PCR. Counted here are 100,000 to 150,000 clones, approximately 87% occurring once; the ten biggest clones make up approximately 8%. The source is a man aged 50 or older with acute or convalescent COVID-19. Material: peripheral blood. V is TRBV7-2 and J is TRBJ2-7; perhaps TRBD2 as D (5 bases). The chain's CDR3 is CASSLRSGEQYF. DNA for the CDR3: TGTGCCAGCAGCTTACGTTCGGGGGAGCAGTACTTC. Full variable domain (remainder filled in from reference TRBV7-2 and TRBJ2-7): GAGVSQSPSNKVTEKGKDVELRCDPISGHTALYWYRQSLGQGLEFLIYFQGNSAPDKSGLPSDRFSAERTGGSVSTLTIQRTQQEDSAVYLCASSLRSGEQYFGPGTRLTVT.